The 29 T cell receptor beta chains in this list originate from one sample, sequenced in a study of T cells in narcolepsy. TCRdb's table, derived via immunoSEQ multiplex PCR, lists solely in-frame clones and lacks some. In the table there are under 20,000 clones, about nine tenths of which are singletons. Sequencing was performed on memory (CD45RA-) CD4+ T cells from blood. The receptors stem from a human donor in good health.

The gene calls are TRBV7-9 and TRBJ2-7; D might be TRBD1 (6 bases). Germline V gene sequence: CDR1 SEHNR, CDR2 FQNEAQ (reference sequence). Trimming stripped 7 bases from V and 4 bases from J, with 14 bases between. The length of the CDR3 is 13 residues. Written as DNA, the CDR3 is TGTGCCAGCACCGAACAGGGCGATTACGAGCAGTACTTC. Translating gives CASTEQGDYEQYF.

The chain uses TRBV7-3 and TRBJ2-2; D call uncertain. Germline CDR1 reads SGHTA; CDR2 reads FQGTGA. The CDR3 runs to 16 residues. V lost 5 bases and J lost 7, with 20 bases in between. The CDR3 loop is CASSRSTSIIGGELFF. The DNA of the CDR3 is TGTGCCAGCAGCCGTAGTACTTCTATTATTGGCGGGGAGCTGTTTTTT. The full variable domain, in which reference TRBV7-3 and TRBJ2-2 provide the parts outside the CDR3, is GAGVSQTPSNKVTEKGKYVELRCDPISGHTALYWYRQSLGQGPEFLIYFQGTGAADDSGLPNDRFFAVRPEGSVSTLKIQRTERGDSAVYLCASSRSTSIIGGELFFGEGSRLTVL.

The chain combines TRBV11-3 with TRBJ2-5, with D maybe TRBD1 (6 bases). Germline CDR1 is SGHNT and CDR2 is YENEEA. The germline V and J ends were trimmed by 5 bases and 3 bases, with 19 bases remaining between them. The CDR3 covers 16 residues. The CDR3 sequence: CASSPRTGNREETQYF. DNA of the CDR3: TGTGCCAGCAGCCCACGAACAGGGAACCGGGAAGAGACCCAGTACTTC.

In the case of this clone: Sequence at one end of the junction differs from germline and may be a read error. The chain couples TRBV9 to TRBJ1-2; D remains ambiguous. The germline CDR1 and CDR2 sequences are SGDLS and YYNGEE. The CDR3 sequence is 14 residues long. CDR3 region: CASSAAPLNYGCTF. CDR3 coding DNA: TGTGCCAGCAGCGCCGCCCCTCTTAACTATGGCTGCACCTTC.

The chain couples TRBV11-3 to TRBJ1-1, with D tentatively TRBD1 (5 bases). Germline V gene lookup returns CDR1 SGHNT and CDR2 YENEEA. The length of the CDR3 is 17 residues. The V end lost 1 base, the J end lost 5 bases, and 20 bases lay between the germline ends. CDR3 region: CASSLVPGSKRETEAFF. The CDR3 bases are TGTGCCAGCAGCTTAGTGCCAGGGAGTAAAAGGGAGACTGAAGCTTTCTTT.

V and J are TRBV12-5 and TRBJ1-5; unclear D gene. The CDR3 totals 12 residues. With 8 bases removed from V and 3 bases from J, the gap between germline ends came to 8 bases. Germline CDR1 is LGHNT and CDR2 is FRNRAP. CDR3 in DNA: TGTGCTAGTTTTTCAGACAATCAGCCCCAGCATTTT. Translating gives CASFSDNQPQHF. The variable domain in full, completed from reference TRBV12-5 and TRBJ1-5, reads DARVTQTPRHKVTEMGQEVTMRCQPILGHNTVFWYRQTMMQGLELLAYFRNRAPLDDSGMPKDRFSAEMPDATLATLKIQPSEPRDSAVYFCASFSDNQPQHFGDGTRLSIL.

This rearrangement joins TRBV9 to TRBJ1-2; 9 bases are shared with TRBD1. The CDR3 length is 16 residues. CDR1 is SGDLS, CDR2 YYNGEE, per germline. V lost 0 bases, J lost 7 bases, and 10 bases stayed unmatched. The CDR3 bases are TGTGCCAGCAGCGTAGTCGGGACAGGGTCCCTCGGTGGCTACACCTTC. Its protein product is CASSVVGTGSLGGYTF.

This clone came up a few times. This chain joins TRBV6-1 and TRBJ2-3; 8 nucleotides agree with TRBD1. V gave up 4 bases and J gave up 6 bases; unmatched junction bases: 12. This CDR3 comprises 16 residues. In germline, CDR1 is MNHNS, CDR2 SASEGT. CDR3 region: CASSASGQGSFDTQYF. Here the CDR3 DNA reads TGTGCCAGCAGTGCCTCTGGACAGGGCTCTTTTGATACGCAGTATTTT.

The chain uses TRBV7-9 and TRBJ2-1; D is ambiguous. Germline V gene data show CDR1 as SEHNR and CDR2 as FQNEAQ (reference sequence). The CDR3 extends over 14 amino acids. V gave up 3 bases and J gave up 2 bases, with 8 bases separating them. In nucleotides, the CDR3 is TGTGCCAGCAGCTTTATTATCGCCTACAATGAGCAGTTCTTC. It encodes CASSFIIAYNEQFF.

This chain links TRBV27 with TRBJ1-2; TRBD1 aligns across 9 bases. Losses at the gene ends were 7 bases for V and 4 bases for J; bases not matched to a gene: 4. This CDR3 has 13 amino acids. Germline V gives CDR1 MNHEY, CDR2 SMNVEV (reference sequence). The CDR3 DNA reads TGTGCCAGCACCACGGGACAGGGCTATGGCTACACCTTC. This codes for CASTTGQGYGYTF.

This chain joins TRBV6-1 and TRBJ1-3; D uncertain. CDR3 length: 14 residues. Trimming removed 6 bases from V and 4 bases from J, with 13 bases in between. Germline V gene sequence: CDR1 MNHNS, CDR2 SASEGT. The CDR3 loop reads CASRGAVTGNTIYF. For the CDR3, the DNA is TGTGCCAGCAGAGGTGCGGTGACCGGAAACACCATATATTTT.

The chain carries TRBV14 and TRBJ2-5; D is ambiguous. The germline CDR1 and CDR2 sequences are SGHDN and FVKESK. V lost 3 bases and J lost 0, with 11 bases in between. The CDR3 has 15 amino acids. The chain's CDR3 is CASSHRRTYQETQYF. The CDR3 DNA reads as TGTGCCAGCAGCCATCGGCGGACGTACCAAGAGACCCAGTACTTC.

The chain employs TRBV29-1 and TRBJ2-3, with D possibly being TRBD1 (5 bases). This CDR3 spans 15 amino acids. V was trimmed by 0 bases and J by 0 bases, leaving 10 bases between them. Per germline, CDR1 SQVTM and CDR2 ANQGSEA. CDR3: CSVEDTTDSTDTQYF. The DNA of the CDR3 is TGCAGCGTTGAAGATACGACAGATAGCACAGATACGCAGTATTTT.

The gene calls are TRBV11-2 and TRBJ1-6; TRBD1 matches 7 bases. The CDR3 extends over 19 amino acids. Germline V lookup: CDR1 SGHAT, CDR2 FQNNGV. V shed 1 base, J shed 7 bases, and the junction held 16 bases outside the gene matches. The CDR3 region is CASSLGAGRQGGFNSPLHF. CDR3 in DNA: TGTGCCAGCAGCTTAGGAGCGGGACGGCAGGGGGGGTTCAATTCACCCCTCCACTTT.

The chain combines TRBV30 with TRBJ1-1, with D uncertain. V was cut by 3 bases and J by 4 bases, with 18 bases left in between. There are 15 residues in the CDR3. Germline-derived CDR1 and CDR2 are GTSNPN and SVGIG (reference sequence). This CDR3 reads CAWSSISGIVTEAFF. The CDR3 DNA follows: TGTGCCTGGAGCAGTATTTCAGGTATCGTCACTGAAGCTTTCTTT.

A single count supports this clone. The rearrangement uses TRBV7-9 and TRBJ1-1; D is perhaps TRBD1 (5 bases). The germline V gene encodes CDR1 SEHNR and CDR2 FQNEAQ (reference sequence). V lost 5 bases, J lost 2 bases, and 18 bases lay in between. The CDR3 has 16 residues. This CDR3 is CASSPTRQLSNTEAFF. DNA of the CDR3: TGTGCCAGCAGCCCGACCCGACAGCTGTCAAACACTGAAGCTTTCTTT.

The rearrangement links TRBV9 to TRBJ2-2; the D call may be TRBD1 or TRBD2 (5 bases each). Looked up from germline, CDR1 is SGDLS and CDR2 is YYNGEE. Deletions cut 4 bases from V and 1 base from J, with 17 bases between. The CDR3 length is 17 residues. The CDR3 protein is CASSSTPGPKNTGELFF. CDR3 DNA sequence: TGTGCCAGCAGCTCTACACCGGGACCGAAGAACACCGGGGAGCTGTTTTTT.

The genes are TRBV19 and TRBJ1-2; 7 bases are shared with TRBD1. The CDR3 loop spans 15 amino acids. With V trimmed by 6 bases and J by 4 bases, 11 bases remained unmatched. Germline-derived CDR1 and CDR2 are LNHDA and SQIVND (reference sequence). The CDR3 bases are TGTGCCAGTAGCGTCAGACAGGGTGCAGTCTATGGCTACACCTTC. It codes for CASSVRQGAVYGYTF.

The chain carries TRBV9 and TRBJ2-7, with 8 bases lining up with TRBD1. The CDR3 extends over 14 amino acids. After removal of 0 bases from V and 2 bases from J, the junction contained 1 base not matched to a gene. Germline V gives CDR1 SGDLS, CDR2 YYNGEE. CDR3 nucleotide sequence: TGTGCCAGCAGCGTAGGACAGGGGACCTACGAGCAGTACTTC. Protein product: CASSVGQGTYEQYF.

The chain combines TRBV21-1 with TRBJ2-5; the table's D call, TRBD2, was not checked against the DNA. TRBV21-1 is assigned pseudogene status. The CDR3 runs 17 residues. Here the CDR3 reads CASTGTSGGASQETQYF. The CDR3 coding sequence is TGTGCCAGCACTGGGACTAGCGGGGGGGCCTCCCAAGAGACCCAGTACTTC.

The chain carries TRBV7-6 and TRBJ2-2; TRBD2 matches at 8 bases. Germline lookup yields CDR1 SGHVS and CDR2 FNYEAQ. Trimming removed 2 bases from V and 5 bases from J; junction bases left unmatched: 13. This CDR3 has 18 residues. The CDR3 protein is CASSLFGVAGRKTGELFF. The CDR3 DNA reads as TGTGCCAGCAGCTTATTTGGGGTAGCGGGAAGAAAAACCGGGGAGCTGTTTTTT.

The chain uses TRBV6-1 and TRBJ2-7; D unresolved. Germline loops: CDR1 MNHNS, CDR2 SASEGT. This CDR3 is built from 14 residues. V was pared by 8 bases and J by 2 bases, with 16 bases between. CDR3 in amino acids: CASWASSLTYEQYF. DNA of the CDR3: TGTGCCAGCTGGGCCTCCTCACTAACCTACGAGCAGTACTTC.

J is TRBJ2-5 and V is TRBV10-3; 10 bases align to TRBD1. V trimming: 10 bases; J trimming: 3 bases; junction bases outside the gene matches: 5. The CDR3 runs 13 residues. Germline V gives CDR1 ENHRY, CDR2 SYGVKD. CDR3 loop: CASGQGEKETQYF. In DNA, the CDR3 is TGTGCCAGCGGACAGGGGGAAAAAGAGACCCAGTACTTC.

This rearrangement joins TRBV19 to TRBJ1-2; D is ambiguous. The germline CDR1 and CDR2 sequences are LNHDA and SQIVND (reference sequence). The CDR3 loop spans 13 amino acids. Trimming left V 0 bases short and J 8 bases short, with 10 bases between. The CDR3 nucleotides read TGTGCCAGTAGTATAGATCGTTCAGGAGGCTACACCTTC. This codes for CASSIDRSGGYTF.

V usage is TRBV19 and J usage is TRBJ1-1; 7 positions match TRBD1. The CDR3 is 14 amino acids. V lost 9 bases to trimming and J lost 4 bases; unmatched junction nucleotides: 11. The germline V gene has CDR1 LNHDA and CDR2 SQIVND (reference sequence). The CDR3 loop is CASKEQGFGTEAFF. Here the CDR3 DNA reads TGTGCCAGCAAAGAACAGGGGTTCGGCACTGAAGCTTTCTTT.

The chain combines TRBV30 with TRBJ2-1; 7 nucleotides line up with TRBD1. From germline, CDR1 is GTSNPN and CDR2 SVGIG (reference sequence). CDR3 length: 14 amino acids. J gave up 9 bases and V 4 bases, and 12 bases lay outside the gene matches. The CDR3 loop is CAWIRDRDGGEQFF. DNA of the CDR3: TGTGCCTGGATTAGGGACAGAGATGGTGGTGAGCAGTTCTTC.

This chain connects TRBV11-2 to TRBJ2-7; D possibly corresponds to TRBD2 (5 bases). The V end lost 2 bases, the J end lost 6 bases, and 14 bases lay between the germline ends. Germline loops: CDR1 SGHAT, CDR2 FQNNGV. The CDR3 contains 14 residues. The CDR3, as DNA: TGTGCCAGCAGCTTAAACGGGATTCTGGGCGAGCAGTACTTC. It encodes CASSLNGILGEQYF.

The rearrangement links TRBV19 to TRBJ2-5; 10 nucleotides agree with TRBD2. CDR1 LNHDA and CDR2 SQIVND come from the germline V gene (reference sequence). The junction had 9 bases not matched to a gene; V was cut back by 6 bases and J by 5 bases. The CDR3 has 15 amino acids. The CDR3 region has the DNA TGTGCCAGTAGCGGACTAGCGGAAGCCAGGGAGACCCAGTACTTC. Encoded protein: CASSGLAEARETQYF.

The V call is TRBV6-5, the J call TRBJ1-1; D gene unclear. CDR3 size: 14 residues. Germline CDR1 MNHEY, CDR2 SVGAGI. Trimming cost V 6 bases and J 0 bases, with 11 bases left between them. This CDR3 is CASREDDLNTEAFF. The CDR3 region has the DNA TGTGCCAGCAGAGAGGATGACCTGAACACTGAAGCTTTCTTT.